These 20 T cell receptor beta chains originate from one sample sequenced in a study of cytomegalovirus exposure and HLA in healthy donors. PCR involved 60 Vbeta and 13 Jbeta primers. Assay: immunoSEQ multiplex PCR; the TCRdb copy retains only in-frame clones and omits some. In the table there are 150,000 to 200,000 clones, around four fifths of which are singletons. The sample comprised PBMCs. The receptor source for this set is a man aged 45-60 years in good health and CMV-seropositive.

This rearrangement joins TRBV10-2 to TRBJ1-6; 8 positions agree with TRBD1. The germline V gene encodes CDR1 WSHSY and CDR2 SAAADI. This CDR3 is built from 14 residues. With 6 bases clipped from V and 9 bases from J, the junction kept 7 bases outside the gene matches. This CDR3 is CASRGQGSGSPLHF. The CDR3 DNA reads TGCGCCAGCAGAGGACAGGGATCGGGTTCACCCCTCCACTTT.

The chain links TRBV27 to TRBJ2-2; a weak D match, TRBD1 (5 bases). The CDR3 is 16 residues long. Germline values: CDR1 MNHEY, CDR2 SMNVEV (reference sequence). V gave up 6 bases and J gave up 0 bases, with 14 bases separating them. CDR3 loop: CASSPDGAANTGELFF. The CDR3 DNA follows: TGTGCCAGCAGCCCGGATGGGGCCGCGAACACCGGGGAGCTGTTTTTT.

The chain carries TRBV28 and TRBJ2-6; tentative D call: TRBD1 (6 bases). The CDR3 has 15 amino acids. The germline gives CDR1 MDHEN, CDR2 SYDVKM. The V and J ends lost 5 bases and 3 bases respectively, with 11 bases between them. CDR3 DNA: TGTGCCAGCAGTCTCGGACAGATTGGGGCCAACGTCCTGACTTTC. Its translation is CASSLGQIGANVLTF.

V usage is TRBV5-5 and J usage is TRBJ1-2; D unresolved. The germline CDR1 and CDR2 sequences are SGHKS and YYEKEE (reference sequence). The CDR3 runs 11 residues. The ends were cut back, 3 bases at V and 8 bases at J, with 8 bases in the middle. CDR3 loop: CASSSERGYTF. CDR3 nucleotide sequence: TGTGCCAGCAGCTCCGAGAGGGGCTACACCTTC.

The chain links TRBV14 to TRBJ1-1; 7 bases fit TRBD1. The CDR3 totals 14 residues. V dropped 4 bases and J dropped 3; count of bases not matched to a gene: 5. Per germline, CDR1 SGHDN and CDR2 FVKESK. CDR3 sequence (DNA): TGTGCCAGCAGCCTACAGGGGAGGTACACTGAAGCTTTCTTT. The encoded protein is CASSLQGRYTEAFF.

The V call is TRBV5-1, the J call TRBJ2-5; 16 bases line up with TRBD2. V was clipped by 0 bases and J by 9 bases; unmatched bases: 5. This CDR3 contains 16 residues. CDR1 SGHRS and CDR2 YFSETQ come from the germline V gene. CDR3 loop: CASSLEPGLAGGAQYF. DNA for the CDR3: TGCGCCAGCAGCTTGGAACCGGGACTAGCGGGAGGGGCCCAGTACTTC. Based on the CDR3 plus reference TRBV5-1 and TRBJ2-5, the full variable domain is KAGVTQTPRYLIKTRGQQVTLSCSPISGHRSVSWYQQTPGQGLQFLFEYFSETQRNKGNFPGRFSGRQFSNSRSEMNVSTLELGDSALYLCASSLEPGLAGGAQYFGPGTRLLVL.

V and J are TRBV5-6 and TRBJ2-3; 8 nucleotides align to TRBD1. V trimming: 4 bases; J trimming: 2 bases; junction bases outside the gene matches: 9. Germline V CDR1 and CDR2: SGHDT, YYEEEE. This CDR3 spans 16 amino acids. CDR3 amino acids: CASSELGQGITDTQYF. DNA for the CDR3: TGTGCCAGCAGCGAGCTCGGACAGGGTATCACAGATACGCAGTATTTT.

Of note for this clone: The same CDR3 can be traced to other DNA sequences in this sample. The chain has TRBV4-3 and TRBJ2-5, with 9 nucleotides matching TRBD2. The CDR3 covers 17 residues. Trimming took 5 bases from V and 0 from J; bases not matched to a gene: 10. Germline CDR1 reads LGHNA; CDR2 reads YSLEER. CDR3 sequence (DNA): TGCGCCAGCAGCAATTTTGATAGCGGGGGATACCAAGAGACCCAGTACTTC. Translating it yields CASSNFDSGGYQETQYF.

This rearrangement joins TRBV28 to TRBJ2-7, with 8 bases that match TRBD1. CDR1 MDHEN and CDR2 SYDVKM come from the germline V gene. The CDR3 has 15 amino acids. V trimming: 3 bases; J trimming: 1 base; junction bases outside the gene matches: 5. CDR3 nucleotides: TGTGCCAGCAGTTTGTCCGGGACAGGATCCTACGAGCAGTACTTC. Translation gives CASSLSGTGSYEQYF.

This sequence joins TRBV9 and TRBJ2-1; 11 bases are shared with TRBD2. The CDR3 extends over 15 amino acids. The V gene end was trimmed by 5 bases and the J gene end by 7 bases; junction bases not matched to a gene: 8. Germline V gene sequence: CDR1 SGDLS, CDR2 YYNGEE. The CDR3 nucleotides are TGTGCCAGCAGTCCAGGGACTAGCGGAGTAAATGAGCAGTTCTTC. It is translated as CASSPGTSGVNEQFF.

The chain employs TRBV5-1 and TRBJ1-6; possibly TRBD1 for D (5 bases). The CDR3 is 15 amino acids. Trimming took 0 bases from V and 9 from J, leaving 13 bases between them. The germline CDR1 and CDR2 sequences are SGHRS and YFSETQ. The CDR3 DNA sequence: TGCGCCAGCAGCTTGGATACAGGCGGTTCTTCACCCCTCCACTTT. Translated: CASSLDTGGSSPLHF.

This chain links TRBV15 with TRBJ1-1, with D possibly being TRBD1 (5 bases). The CDR3 is made up of 18 amino acids. Germline CDR1 and CDR2: LNHNV and YYDKDF (reference sequence). The V end lost 0 bases, the J end lost 0 bases, and 17 bases lay between the germline ends. CDR3 region: CATSREGLAGQVNTEAFF. In nucleotides, the CDR3 is TGTGCCACCAGCAGAGAAGGATTGGCAGGGCAAGTGAACACTGAAGCTTTCTTT.

V gene TRBV13 combines with J gene TRBJ2-1; D gene uncertain. The V gene's germline CDR1 is PRHDT and CDR2 FYEKMQ (reference sequence). V dropped 4 bases and J dropped 7 bases, with 8 bases sitting between them. The CDR3 contains 12 residues. The CDR3 coding sequence is TGTGCCAGCAGCTCACGACTTAATGAGCAGTTCTTC. This codes for CASSSRLNEQFF. The variable domain in full, completed from reference TRBV13 and TRBJ2-1, reads AAGVIQSPRHLIKEKRETATLKCYPIPRHDTVYWYQQGPGQDPQFLISFYEKMQSDKGSIPDRFSAQQFSDYHSELNMSSLELGDSALYFCASSSRLNEQFFGPGTRLTVL.

The V and J genes are TRBV15 and TRBJ2-7; D is perhaps TRBD2 (5 bases). The CDR3 extends over 15 amino acids. The germline V gene encodes CDR1 LNHNV and CDR2 YYDKDF (reference sequence). The V end was cut by 5 bases, the J end by 4 bases, with 18 bases between. CDR3 DNA: TGTGCCACCAGCCCACAAGGTAGAGGGCTGTACGAGCAGTACTTC. Translated, it gives CATSPQGRGLYEQYF.

CDR3 loop: CASRSDLHSGNTIYF. Written as DNA, the CDR3 is TGTGCCAGCAGATCAGACTTACACTCTGGAAACACCATATATTTT. V and J are TRBV6-5 and TRBJ1-3; D unresolved. The germline V gene encodes CDR1 MNHEY and CDR2 SVGAGI. The CDR3 has 15 residues. Trimming removed 6 bases at V and 0 bases at J, with 12 bases between.

The J gene is TRBJ1-1, the V gene TRBV5-1; 7 nucleotides line up with TRBD1. The CDR3 loop spans 13 amino acids. Trimming at V came to 0 bases and at J to 11 bases, leaving 7 bases not matched to a gene. CDR1 and CDR2 (germline): SGHRS, YFSETQ. The CDR3 DNA is TGCGCCAGCAGCTTGGAAGGGACAGCAGGGGCTTTCTTT. This codes for CASSLEGTAGAFF.

The genes are TRBV4-3 and TRBJ2-1, with D unclear. This CDR3 has 14 amino acids. CDR1 LGHNA and CDR2 YSLEER come from the germline V gene. The ends were cut back, 1 base at V and 10 bases at J, with 14 bases in the middle. The CDR3: CASSQARRSGEQFF. CDR3 DNA: TGCGCCAGCAGCCAAGCTAGGCGTTCTGGGGAGCAGTTCTTC.

This clone has more than one count but fewer than ten. V is TRBV28 and J is TRBJ2-1; 8 bases map to TRBD2. The ends lost 9 bases at V and 4 bases at J; junction bases unmatched: 14. The CDR3 consists of 16 residues. Germline CDR1 MDHEN, CDR2 SYDVKM. CDR3 in DNA: TGTGCCAGAAATCCAAAGGCGGCGGGGGGATACAATGAGCAGTTCTTC. Translating it yields CARNPKAAGGYNEQFF.

The gene calls are TRBV27 and TRBJ2-7; the D gene is possibly TRBD2 (5 bases). The CDR3 is 15 amino acids. Germline lookup yields CDR1 MNHEY and CDR2 SMNVEV (reference sequence). Trimming took off 8 bases at V and 0 bases at J, with 17 bases between the two ends. The CDR3 DNA reads as TGTGCCAGCGGATTGTCGGATGGGAGCTCCTACGAGCAGTACTTC. It specifies CASGLSDGSSYEQYF.

CDR3 nucleotides: TGTGCCACCACTGACAGGTCCAATCAGCCCCAGCATTTT. Translated: CATTDRSNQPQHF. V gene TRBV15 combines with J gene TRBJ1-5, with D maybe TRBD1 (6 bases). V gave up 7 bases and J gave up 3 bases, with 10 bases separating them. This CDR3 comprises 13 residues. Germline CDR1 and CDR2: LNHNV and YYDKDF (reference sequence).